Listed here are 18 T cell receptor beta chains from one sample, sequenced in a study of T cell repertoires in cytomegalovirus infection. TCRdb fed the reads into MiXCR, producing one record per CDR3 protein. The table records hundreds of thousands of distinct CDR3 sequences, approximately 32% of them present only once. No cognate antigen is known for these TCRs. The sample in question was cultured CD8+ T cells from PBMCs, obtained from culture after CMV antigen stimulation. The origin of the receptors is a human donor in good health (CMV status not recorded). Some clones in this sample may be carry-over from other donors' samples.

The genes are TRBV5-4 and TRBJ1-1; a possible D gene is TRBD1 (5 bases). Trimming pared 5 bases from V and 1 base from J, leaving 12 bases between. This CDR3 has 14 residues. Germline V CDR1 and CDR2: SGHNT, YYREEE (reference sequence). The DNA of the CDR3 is TGTGCCAGCAGTAGGGCAGGGAGGAACACTGAAGCTTTCTTT. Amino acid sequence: CASSRAGRNTEAFF.

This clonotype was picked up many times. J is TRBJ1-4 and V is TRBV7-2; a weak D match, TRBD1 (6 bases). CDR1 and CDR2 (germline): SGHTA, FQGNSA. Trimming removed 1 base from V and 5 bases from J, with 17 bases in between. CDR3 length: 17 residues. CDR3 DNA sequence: TGTGCCAGCAGCTTAGGACAGGCAGGCCGTCAAAATGAAAAACTGTTTTTT. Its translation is CASSLGQAGRQNEKLFF.

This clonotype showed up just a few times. CDR3: CASTRASYNEQFF. CDR3 coding DNA: TGTGCCAGTACTAGGGCTTCCTACAATGAGCAGTTCTTC. The chain links TRBV19 to TRBJ2-1; D gene uncertain. The CDR3 totals 13 residues. V lost 7 bases and J lost 1, with 8 bases in between. The V gene's germline CDR1 is LNHDA and CDR2 SQIVND (reference sequence).

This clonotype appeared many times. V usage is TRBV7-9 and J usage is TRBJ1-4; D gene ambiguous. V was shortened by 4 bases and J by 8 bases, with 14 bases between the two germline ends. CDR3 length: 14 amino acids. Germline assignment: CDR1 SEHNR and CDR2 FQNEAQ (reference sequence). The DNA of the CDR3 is TGTGCCAGCAGCTGGACCCCTAAGGAAGAAAAACTGTTTTTT. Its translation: CASSWTPKEEKLFF.

The CDR3 protein is CASGTGGGEHNEQFF. Here the CDR3 DNA reads TGTGCCAGCGGAACGGGCGGGGGGGAGCACAATGAGCAGTTCTTC. The chain uses TRBV2 and TRBJ2-1; 9 bases are shared with TRBD2. V gave up 8 bases and J gave up 5 bases; unmatched junction bases: 10. Germline V gene sequence: CDR1 SNHLY, CDR2 FYNNEI. CDR3 length: 15 amino acids.

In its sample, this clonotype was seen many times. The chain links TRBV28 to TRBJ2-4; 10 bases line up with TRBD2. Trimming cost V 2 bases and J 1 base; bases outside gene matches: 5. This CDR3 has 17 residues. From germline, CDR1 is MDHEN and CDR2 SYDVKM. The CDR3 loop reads CASSLTRLAGAKNIQYF. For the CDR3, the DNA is TGTGCCAGCAGTTTAACGAGACTAGCGGGCGCCAAAAACATTCAGTACTTC.

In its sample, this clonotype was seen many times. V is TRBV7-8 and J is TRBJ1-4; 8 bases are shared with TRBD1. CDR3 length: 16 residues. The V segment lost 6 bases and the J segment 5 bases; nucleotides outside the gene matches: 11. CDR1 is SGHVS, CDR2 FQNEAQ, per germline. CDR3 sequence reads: CASRARTGTLNEKLFF. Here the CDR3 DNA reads TGTGCCAGCAGGGCTCGGACAGGGACCCTCAATGAAAAACTGTTTTTT.

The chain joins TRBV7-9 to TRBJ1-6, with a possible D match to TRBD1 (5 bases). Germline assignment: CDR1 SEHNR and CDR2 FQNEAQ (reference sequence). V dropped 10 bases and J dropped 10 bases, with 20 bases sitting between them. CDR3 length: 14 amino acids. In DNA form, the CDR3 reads TGTGCCATTAGAATCGACAGCCGTCGGTCACCCCTCCACTTT. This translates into CAIRIDSRRSPLHF.

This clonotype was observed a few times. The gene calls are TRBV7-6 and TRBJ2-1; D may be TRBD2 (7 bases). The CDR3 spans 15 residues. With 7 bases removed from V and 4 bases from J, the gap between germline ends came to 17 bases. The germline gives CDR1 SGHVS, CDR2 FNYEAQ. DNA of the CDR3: TGTGCCAGCACCACAGCCGGGGGGCCTTACAATGAGCAGTTCTTC. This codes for CASTTAGGPYNEQFF. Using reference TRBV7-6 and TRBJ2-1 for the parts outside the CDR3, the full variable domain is GAGVSQSPRYKVTKRGQDVALRCDPISGHVSLYWYRQALGQGPEFLTYFNYEAQQDKSGLPNDRFSAERPEGSISTLTIQRTEQRDSAMYRCASTTAGGPYNEQFFGPGTRLTVL.

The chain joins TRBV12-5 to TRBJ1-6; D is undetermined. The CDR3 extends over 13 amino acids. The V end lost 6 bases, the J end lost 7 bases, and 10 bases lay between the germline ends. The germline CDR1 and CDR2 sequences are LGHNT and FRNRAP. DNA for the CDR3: TGTGCTAGTGGGCGTATCGGGAATTCACCCCTCCACTTT. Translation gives CASGRIGNSPLHF.

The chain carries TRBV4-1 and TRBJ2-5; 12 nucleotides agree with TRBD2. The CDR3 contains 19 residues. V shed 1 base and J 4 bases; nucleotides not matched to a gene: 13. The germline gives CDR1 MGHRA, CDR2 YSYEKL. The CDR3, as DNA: TGCGCCAGCAGCCAAGCCATCCCGGGACTAGCGGGTCTCCCAGAGACCCAGTACTTC. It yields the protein CASSQAIPGLAGLPETQYF.

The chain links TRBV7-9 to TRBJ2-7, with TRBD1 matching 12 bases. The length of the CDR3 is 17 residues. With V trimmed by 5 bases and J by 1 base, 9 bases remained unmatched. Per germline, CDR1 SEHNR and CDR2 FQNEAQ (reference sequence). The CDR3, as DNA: TGTGCCAGCAGCACAGGGACAGGGGGCTTAATGTCCTACGAGCAGTACTTC. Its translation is CASSTGTGGLMSYEQYF.

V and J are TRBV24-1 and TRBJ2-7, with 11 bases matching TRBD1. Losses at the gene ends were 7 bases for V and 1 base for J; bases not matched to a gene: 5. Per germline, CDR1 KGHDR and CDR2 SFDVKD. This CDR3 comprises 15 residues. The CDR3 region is CATRPRDRGSYEQYV. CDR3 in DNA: TGTGCCACCAGGCCTCGGGACAGGGGGTCCTACGAGCAGTACGTC.

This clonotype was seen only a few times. CDR3 loop: CASSLAPGGGLNQPQHF. In nucleotides, the CDR3 is TGTGCCAGCAGCTTAGCGCCAGGGGGCGGACTCAATCAGCCCCAGCATTTT. The rearrangement uses TRBV7-9 and TRBJ1-5; 8 positions match TRBD1. Germline V gene sequence: CDR1 SEHNR, CDR2 FQNEAQ (reference sequence). V dropped 0 bases and J dropped 3; count of bases not matched to a gene: 7. This CDR3 is 17 amino acids long.

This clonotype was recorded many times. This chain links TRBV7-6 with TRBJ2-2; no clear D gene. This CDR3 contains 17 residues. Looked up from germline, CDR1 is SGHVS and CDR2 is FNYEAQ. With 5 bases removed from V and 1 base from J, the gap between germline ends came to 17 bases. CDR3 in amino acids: CASSLVSGYENTGELFF. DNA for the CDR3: TGTGCCAGCAGCCTCGTTTCCGGCTACGAGAACACCGGGGAGCTGTTTTTT.

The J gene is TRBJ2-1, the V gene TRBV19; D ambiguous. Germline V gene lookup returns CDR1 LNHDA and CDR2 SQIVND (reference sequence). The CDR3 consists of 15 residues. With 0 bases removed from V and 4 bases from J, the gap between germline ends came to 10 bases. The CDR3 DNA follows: TGTGCCAGTAGTATAGAGAACAGTGATTACAATGAGCAGTTCTTC. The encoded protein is CASSIENSDYNEQFF.

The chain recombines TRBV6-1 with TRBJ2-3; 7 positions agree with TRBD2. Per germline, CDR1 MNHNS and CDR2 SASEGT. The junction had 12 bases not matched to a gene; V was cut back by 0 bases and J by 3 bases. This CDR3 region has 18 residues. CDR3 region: CASSEASGGPLSTDTQYF. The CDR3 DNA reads TGTGCCAGCAGTGAAGCATCGGGGGGTCCCCTTAGTACAGATACGCAGTATTTT.

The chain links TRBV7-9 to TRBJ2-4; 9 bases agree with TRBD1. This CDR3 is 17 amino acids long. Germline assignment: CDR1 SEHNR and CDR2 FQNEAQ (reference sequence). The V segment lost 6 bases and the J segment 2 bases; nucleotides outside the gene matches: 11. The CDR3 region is CASSTGTGPGPKNIQYF. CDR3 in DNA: TGTGCCAGCAGTACCGGGACAGGGCCGGGGCCCAAAAACATTCAGTACTTC.